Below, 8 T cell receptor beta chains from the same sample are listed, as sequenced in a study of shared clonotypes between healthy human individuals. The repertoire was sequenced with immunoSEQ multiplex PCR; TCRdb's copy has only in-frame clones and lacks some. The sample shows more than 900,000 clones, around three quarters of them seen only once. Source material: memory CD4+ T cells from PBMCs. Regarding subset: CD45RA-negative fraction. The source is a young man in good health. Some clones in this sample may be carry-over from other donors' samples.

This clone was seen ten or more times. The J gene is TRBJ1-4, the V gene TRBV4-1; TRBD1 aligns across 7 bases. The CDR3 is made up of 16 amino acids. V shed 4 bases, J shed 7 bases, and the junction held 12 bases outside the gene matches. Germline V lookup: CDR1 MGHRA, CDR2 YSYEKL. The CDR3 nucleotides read TGCGCCAGCAGCCCCGCCAACAGGGGAGGTGTTGAAAAACTGTTTTTT. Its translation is CASSPANRGGVEKLFF.

The CDR3 coding sequence is TGTGCCAGCAGTGGCCAGGGGGATAGGCAGCCCCAGCATTTT. Amino acids: CASSGQGDRQPQHF. The V call is TRBV25-1, the J call TRBJ1-5, with 7 bases that match TRBD1. The V gene end was trimmed by 4 bases and the J gene end by 7 bases; junction bases not matched to a gene: 7. Germline CDR1 is MGHDK and CDR2 is SYGVNS. The CDR3 runs 14 residues.

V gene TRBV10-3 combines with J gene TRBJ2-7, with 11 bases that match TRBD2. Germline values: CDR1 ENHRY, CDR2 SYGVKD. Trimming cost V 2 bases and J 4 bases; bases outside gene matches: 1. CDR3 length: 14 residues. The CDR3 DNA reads TGTGCCATCAGTGAGGTAGCGGGAGGGTACGAGCAGTACTTC. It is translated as CAISEVAGGYEQYF.

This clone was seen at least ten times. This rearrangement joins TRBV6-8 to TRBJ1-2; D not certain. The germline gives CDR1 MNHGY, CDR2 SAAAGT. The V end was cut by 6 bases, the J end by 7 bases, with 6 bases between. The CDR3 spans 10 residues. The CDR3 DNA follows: TGTGCCAGCAGGAAGGGTGGCTACACCTTC. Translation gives CASRKGGYTF.

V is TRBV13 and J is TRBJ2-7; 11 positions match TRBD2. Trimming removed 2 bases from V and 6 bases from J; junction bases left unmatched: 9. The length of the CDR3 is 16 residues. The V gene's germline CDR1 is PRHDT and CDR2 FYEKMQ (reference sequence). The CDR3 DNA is TGTGCCAGCAGCTTATTCCTAGCGGGAGGTCCCATCGAGCAGTACTTC. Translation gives CASSLFLAGGPIEQYF. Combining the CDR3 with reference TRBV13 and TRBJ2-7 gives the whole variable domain AAGVIQSPRHLIKEKRETATLKCYPIPRHDTVYWYQQGPGQDPQFLISFYEKMQSDKGSIPDRFSAQQFSDYHSELNMSSLELGDSALYFCASSLFLAGGPIEQYFGPGTRLTVT.

The CDR3 nucleotides are TGTGCCTGGACTGTGGCGGGAGGGTACACCTTC. Its protein product is CAWTVAGGYTF. The chain couples TRBV30 to TRBJ1-2; D ambiguous. Germline CDR1 and CDR2: GTSNPN and SVGIG (reference sequence). The length of the CDR3 is 11 residues. The V end was cut by 4 bases, the J end by 11 bases, with 14 bases between.

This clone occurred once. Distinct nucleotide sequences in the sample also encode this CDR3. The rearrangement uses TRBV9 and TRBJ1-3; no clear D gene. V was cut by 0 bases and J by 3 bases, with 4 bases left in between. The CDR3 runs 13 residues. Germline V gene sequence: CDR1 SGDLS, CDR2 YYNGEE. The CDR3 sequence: CASSVGIGNTIYF. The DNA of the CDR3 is TGTGCCAGCAGCGTAGGCATTGGAAACACCATATATTTT.

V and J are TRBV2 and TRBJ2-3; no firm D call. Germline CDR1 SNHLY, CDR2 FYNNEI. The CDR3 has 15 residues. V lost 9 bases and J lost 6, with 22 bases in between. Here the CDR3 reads CASPSATTGSDTQYF. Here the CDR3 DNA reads TGTGCCAGTCCGAGTGCCACGACTGGGTCGGATACGCAGTATTTT.